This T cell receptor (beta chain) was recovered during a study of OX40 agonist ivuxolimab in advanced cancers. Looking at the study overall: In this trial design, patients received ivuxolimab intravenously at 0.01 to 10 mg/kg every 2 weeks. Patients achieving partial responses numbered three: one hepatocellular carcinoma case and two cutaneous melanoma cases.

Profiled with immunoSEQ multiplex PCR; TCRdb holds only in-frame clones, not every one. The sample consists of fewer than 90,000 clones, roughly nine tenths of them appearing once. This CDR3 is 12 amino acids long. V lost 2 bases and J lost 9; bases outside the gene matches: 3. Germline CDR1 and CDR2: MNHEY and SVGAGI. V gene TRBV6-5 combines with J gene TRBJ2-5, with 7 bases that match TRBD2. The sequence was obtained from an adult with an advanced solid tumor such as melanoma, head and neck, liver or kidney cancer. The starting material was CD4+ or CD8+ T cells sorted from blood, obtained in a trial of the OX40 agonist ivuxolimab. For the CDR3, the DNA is TGTGCCAGCAGTTACGCGGCGGGAGCCCAGTACTTC. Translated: CASSYAAGAQYF.